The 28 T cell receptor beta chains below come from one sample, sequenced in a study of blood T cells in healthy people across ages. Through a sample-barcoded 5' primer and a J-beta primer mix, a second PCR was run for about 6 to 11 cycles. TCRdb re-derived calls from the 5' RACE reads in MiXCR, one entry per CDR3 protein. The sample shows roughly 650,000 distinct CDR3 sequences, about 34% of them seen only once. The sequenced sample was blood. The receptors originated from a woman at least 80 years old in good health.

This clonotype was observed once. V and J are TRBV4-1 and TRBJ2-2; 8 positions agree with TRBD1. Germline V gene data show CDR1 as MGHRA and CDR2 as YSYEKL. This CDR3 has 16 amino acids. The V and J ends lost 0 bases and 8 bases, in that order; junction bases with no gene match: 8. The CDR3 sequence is CASSQEGTGLPGELFF. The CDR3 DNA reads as TGCGCCAGCAGCCAAGAGGGGACAGGATTACCGGGGGAGCTGTTTTTT.

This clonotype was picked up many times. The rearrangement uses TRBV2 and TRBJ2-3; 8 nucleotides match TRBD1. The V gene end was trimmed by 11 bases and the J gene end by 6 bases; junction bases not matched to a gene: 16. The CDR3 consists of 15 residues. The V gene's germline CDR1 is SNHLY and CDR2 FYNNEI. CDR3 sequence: CASQEGTGRWDTQYF. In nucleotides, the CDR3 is TGTGCCTCTCAAGAAGGGACAGGACGATGGGATACGCAGTATTTT.

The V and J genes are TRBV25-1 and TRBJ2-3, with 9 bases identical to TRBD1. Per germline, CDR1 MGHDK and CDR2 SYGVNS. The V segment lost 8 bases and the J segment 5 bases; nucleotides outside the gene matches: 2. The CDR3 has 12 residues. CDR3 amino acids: CASGQGIDTQYF. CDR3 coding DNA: TGTGCCAGCGGACAGGGGATAGATACGCAGTATTTT.

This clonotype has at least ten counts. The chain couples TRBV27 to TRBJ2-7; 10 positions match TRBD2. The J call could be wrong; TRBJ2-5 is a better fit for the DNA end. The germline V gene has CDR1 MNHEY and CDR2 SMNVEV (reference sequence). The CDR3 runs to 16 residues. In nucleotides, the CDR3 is TGTGCCAGCAGTTTATCGGCTAGCGGGGGACTGCAGACCCAGTACTTC. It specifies CASSLSASGGLQTQYF.

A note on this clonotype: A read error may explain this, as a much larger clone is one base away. The CDR3 DNA reads as TGCAGTGCTAGAAAGCTTGGTGACTATGGCGACACCTTC. It encodes CSARKLGDYGDTF. This chain links TRBV20-1 with TRBJ1-2; D not resolved. The CDR3 sequence is 13 residues long. Germline V gene sequence: CDR1 DFQATT, CDR2 SNEGSKA (reference sequence).

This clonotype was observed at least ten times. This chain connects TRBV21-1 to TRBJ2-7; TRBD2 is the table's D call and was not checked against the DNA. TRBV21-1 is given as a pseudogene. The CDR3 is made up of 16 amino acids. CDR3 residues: CASRPHGTSDYYEQYF. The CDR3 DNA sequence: TGTGCCAGCAGACCCCACGGGACTAGCGATTACTACGAGCAGTACTTC.

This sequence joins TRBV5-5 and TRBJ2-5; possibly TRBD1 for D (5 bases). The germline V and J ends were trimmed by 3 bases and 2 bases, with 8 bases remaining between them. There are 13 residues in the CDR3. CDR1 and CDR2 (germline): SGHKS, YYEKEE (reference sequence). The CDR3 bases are TGTGCCAGCAGCTCAAGACAGCAAGAGACCCAGTACTTC. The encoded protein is CASSSRQQETQYF.

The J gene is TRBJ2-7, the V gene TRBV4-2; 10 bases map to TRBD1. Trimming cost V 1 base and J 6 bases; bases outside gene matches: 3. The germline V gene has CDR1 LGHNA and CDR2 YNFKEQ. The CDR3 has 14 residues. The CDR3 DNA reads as TGTGCCAGCAGCCAAGTGACAGGGGGCGCCGAGCAGTACTTC. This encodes CASSQVTGGAEQYF.

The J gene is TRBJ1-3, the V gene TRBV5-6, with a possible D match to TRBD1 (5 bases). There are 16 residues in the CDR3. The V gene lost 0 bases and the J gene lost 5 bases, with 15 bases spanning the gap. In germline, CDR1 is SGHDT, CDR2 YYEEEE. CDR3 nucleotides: TGTGCCAGCAGCTTGGAGTCAGGGCCAACGAGAAACACCATATATTTT. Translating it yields CASSLESGPTRNTIYF. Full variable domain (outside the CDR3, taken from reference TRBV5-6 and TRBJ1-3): DAGVTQSPTHLIKTRGQQVTLRCSPKSGHDTVSWYQQALGQGPQFIFQYYEEEERQRGNFPDRFSGHQFPNYSSELNVNALLLGDSALYLCASSLESGPTRNTIYFGEGSWLTVV.

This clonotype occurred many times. The CDR3 reads CASSVAASGVVETQYF. Here the CDR3 DNA reads TGTGCCAGCAGTGTCGCGGCTAGCGGGGTGGTGGAGACCCAGTACTTC. The J gene is TRBJ2-5, the V gene TRBV2; 9 bases are shared with TRBD2. The CDR3 is 16 residues long. Germline V gene lookup returns CDR1 SNHLY and CDR2 FYNNEI. The V segment lost 4 bases and the J segment 5 bases; nucleotides outside the gene matches: 11.

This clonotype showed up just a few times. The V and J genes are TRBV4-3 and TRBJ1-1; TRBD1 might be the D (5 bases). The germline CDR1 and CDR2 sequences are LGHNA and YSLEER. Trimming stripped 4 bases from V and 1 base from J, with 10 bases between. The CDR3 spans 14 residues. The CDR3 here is CASSPQTANTEAFF. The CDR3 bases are TGCGCCAGCAGCCCCCAGACAGCGAACACTGAAGCTTTCTTT.

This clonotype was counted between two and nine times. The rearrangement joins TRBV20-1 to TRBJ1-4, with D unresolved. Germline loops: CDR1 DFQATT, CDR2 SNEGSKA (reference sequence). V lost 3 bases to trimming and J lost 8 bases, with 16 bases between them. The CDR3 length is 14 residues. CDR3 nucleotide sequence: TGCAGTGCTAGCAGACTGAGGAGGCACGAAAAACTGTTTTTT. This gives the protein CSASRLRRHEKLFF.

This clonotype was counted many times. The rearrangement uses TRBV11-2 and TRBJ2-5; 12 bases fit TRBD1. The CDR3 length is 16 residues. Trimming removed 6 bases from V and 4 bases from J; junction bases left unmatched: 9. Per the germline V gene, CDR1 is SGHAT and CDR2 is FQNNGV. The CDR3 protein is CASRPTGQGARETQYF. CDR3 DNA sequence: TGTGCCAGCAGACCTACGGGACAGGGGGCCCGAGAGACCCAGTACTTC. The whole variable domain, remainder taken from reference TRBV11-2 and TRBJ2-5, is EAGVAQSPRYKIIEKRQSVAFWCNPISGHATLYWYQQILGQGPKLLIQFQNNGVVDDSQLPKDRFSAERLKGVDSTLKIQPAKLEDSAVYLCASRPTGQGARETQYFGPGTRLLVL.

For the CDR3, the DNA is TGCGCCAGCAGCTTTGGGGGAAACAGCGAGCAGTACTTC. Protein: CASSFGGNSEQYF. The chain is built from TRBV5-1 and TRBJ2-1; TRBD1 or TRBD2 may be the D gene (5 bases each). The J call may be faulty, since TRBJ2-7 better matches the DNA end. CDR1 is SGHRS, CDR2 YFSETQ, per germline. The CDR3 spans 13 residues.

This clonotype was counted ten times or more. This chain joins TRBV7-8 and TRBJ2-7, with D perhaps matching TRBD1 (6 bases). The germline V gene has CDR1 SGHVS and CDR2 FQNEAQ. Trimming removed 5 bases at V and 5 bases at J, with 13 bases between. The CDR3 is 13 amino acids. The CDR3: CASSPTGIHEQYF. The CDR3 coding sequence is TGTGCCAGCAGCCCCACAGGGATCCACGAGCAGTACTTC. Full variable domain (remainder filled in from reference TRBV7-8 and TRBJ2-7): GAGVSQSPRYKVAKRGQDVALRCDPISGHVSLFWYQQALGQGPEFLTYFQNEAQLDKSGLPSDRFFAERPEGSVSTLKIQRTQQEDSAVYLCASSPTGIHEQYFGPGTRLTVT.

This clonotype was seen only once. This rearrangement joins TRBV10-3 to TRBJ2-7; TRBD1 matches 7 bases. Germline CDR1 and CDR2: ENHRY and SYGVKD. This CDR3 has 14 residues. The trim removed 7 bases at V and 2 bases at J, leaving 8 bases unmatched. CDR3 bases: TGTGCCATCACCGACAGGGAAATTGCCTACGAGCAGTACTTC. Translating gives CAITDREIAYEQYF.

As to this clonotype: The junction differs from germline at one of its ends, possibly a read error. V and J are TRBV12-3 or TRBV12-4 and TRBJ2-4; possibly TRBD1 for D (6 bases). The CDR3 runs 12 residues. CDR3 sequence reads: CASSQGTPKGDF. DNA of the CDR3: TGTGCCAGCAGTCAGGGGACACCCAAAGGGGACTTC.

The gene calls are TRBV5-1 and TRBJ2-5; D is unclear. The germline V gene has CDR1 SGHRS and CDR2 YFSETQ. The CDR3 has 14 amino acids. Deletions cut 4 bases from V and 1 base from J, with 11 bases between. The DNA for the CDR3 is TGCGCCAGCAGCCCTGAGCCCTCCCAAGAGACCCAGTACTTC. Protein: CASSPEPSQETQYF.

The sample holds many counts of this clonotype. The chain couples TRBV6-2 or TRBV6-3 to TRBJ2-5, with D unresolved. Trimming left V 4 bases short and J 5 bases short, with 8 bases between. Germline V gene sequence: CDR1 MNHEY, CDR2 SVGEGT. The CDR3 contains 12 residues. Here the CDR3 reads CASSFDPETQYF. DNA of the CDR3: TGTGCCAGCAGTTTCGACCCCGAGACCCAGTACTTC.

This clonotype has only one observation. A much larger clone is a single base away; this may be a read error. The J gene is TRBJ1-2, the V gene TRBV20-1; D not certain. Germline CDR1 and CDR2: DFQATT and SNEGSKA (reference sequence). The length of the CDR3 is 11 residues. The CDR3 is CSARDNYGHTF. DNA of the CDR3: TGCAGTGCTAGAGATAACTATGGCCACACCTTC.

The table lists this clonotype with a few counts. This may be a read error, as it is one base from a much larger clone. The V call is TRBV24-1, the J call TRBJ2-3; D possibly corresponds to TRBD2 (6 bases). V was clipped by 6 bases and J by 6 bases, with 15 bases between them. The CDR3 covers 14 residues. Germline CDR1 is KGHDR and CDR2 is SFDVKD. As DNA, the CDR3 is TGTGCCACCAGTTCGGCAGGTGGAGGGGATACGCAGTATTTT. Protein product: CATSSAGGGDTQYF.

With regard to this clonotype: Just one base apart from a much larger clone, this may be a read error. CDR3 sequence (DNA): TGCAGGGCTAGACGGCCGGCTTATGGCTACACCTTC. It is translated as CRARRPAYGYTF. The V gene is TRBV20-1, the J gene TRBJ1-2, with no clear D. Germline loops: CDR1 DFQATT, CDR2 SNEGSKA (reference sequence). The CDR3 length is 12 residues.

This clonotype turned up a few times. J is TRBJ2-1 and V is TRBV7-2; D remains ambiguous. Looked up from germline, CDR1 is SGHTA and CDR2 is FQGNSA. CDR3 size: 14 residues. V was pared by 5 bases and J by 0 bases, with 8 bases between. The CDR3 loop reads CASSRHGSYNEQFF. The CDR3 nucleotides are TGTGCCAGCAGCCGACACGGCTCCTACAATGAGCAGTTCTTC.

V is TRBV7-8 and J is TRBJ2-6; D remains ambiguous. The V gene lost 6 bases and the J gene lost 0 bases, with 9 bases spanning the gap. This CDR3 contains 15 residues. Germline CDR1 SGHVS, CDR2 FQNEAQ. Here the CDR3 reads CASSTLFSGANVLTF. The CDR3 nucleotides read TGTGCCAGCAGTACTCTCTTCTCTGGGGCCAACGTCCTGACTTTC.

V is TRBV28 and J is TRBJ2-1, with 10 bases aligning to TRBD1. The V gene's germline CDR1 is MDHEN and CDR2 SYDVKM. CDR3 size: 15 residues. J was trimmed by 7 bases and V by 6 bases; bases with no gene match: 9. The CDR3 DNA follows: TGTGCCAGCAGCTCCCCCAGACAGGGGGCGAATGAGCAGTTCTTC. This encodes CASSSPRQGANEQFF. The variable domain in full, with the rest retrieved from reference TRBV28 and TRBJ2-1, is DVKVTQSSRYLVKRTGEKVFLECVQDMDHENMFWYRQDPGLGLRLIYFSYDVKMKEKGDIPEGYSVSREKKERFSLILESASTNQTSMYLCASSSPRQGANEQFFGPGTRLTVL.

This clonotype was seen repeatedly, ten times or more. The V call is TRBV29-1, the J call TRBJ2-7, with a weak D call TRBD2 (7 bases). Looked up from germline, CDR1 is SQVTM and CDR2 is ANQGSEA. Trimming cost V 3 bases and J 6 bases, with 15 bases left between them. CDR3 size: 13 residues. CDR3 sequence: CSVDPGGVREQYF. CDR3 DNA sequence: TGCAGCGTTGATCCGGGGGGCGTGCGCGAGCAGTACTTC.

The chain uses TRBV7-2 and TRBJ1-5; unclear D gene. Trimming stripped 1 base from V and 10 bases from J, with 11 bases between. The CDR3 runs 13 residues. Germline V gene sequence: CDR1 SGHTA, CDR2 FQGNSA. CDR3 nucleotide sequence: TGTGCCAGCAGCTTAGACGAGGGTATACCCCAGCATTTT. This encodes CASSLDEGIPQHF.

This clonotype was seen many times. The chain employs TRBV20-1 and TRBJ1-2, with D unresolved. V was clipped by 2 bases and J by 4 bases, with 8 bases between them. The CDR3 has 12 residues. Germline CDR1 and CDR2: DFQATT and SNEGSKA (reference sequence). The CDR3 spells CSARQDSYGYTF. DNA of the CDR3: TGCAGTGCTAGACAGGACTCCTATGGCTACACCTTC.